Below, 18 T cell receptor beta chains from the same sample are listed, as sequenced in a study of T cells in localized non-small cell lung cancer. Libraries were prepared by immunoSEQ multiplex PCR; TCRdb keeps only in-frame clonotypes and omits some of them. The sample yields 24,000 or so clones, over 75% seen once. The sample in question was peripheral blood, obtained before any cancer treatment. All receptors come from a woman aged 40-69 years with stage I lung adenocarcinoma.

The chain links TRBV28 to TRBJ2-7; D is uncertain. CDR1 MDHEN and CDR2 SYDVKM come from the germline V gene. With 3 bases removed from V and 5 bases from J, the gap between germline ends came to 17 bases. This CDR3 contains 15 residues. CDR3 residues: CASSFVPRPLNEQYF. Written as DNA, the CDR3 is TGTGCCAGCAGTTTCGTGCCCCGACCCCTTAACGAGCAGTACTTC.

V usage is TRBV7-2 and J usage is TRBJ2-1, with TRBD2 matching over 13 bases. This CDR3 contains 18 residues. The germline V gene encodes CDR1 SGHTA and CDR2 FQGNSA. Trimming cost V 4 bases and J 4 bases; bases outside gene matches: 10. Written as DNA, the CDR3 is TGTGCCAGCAGCTCGTCGACTAGCGGGAGGCTCAAATACAATGAGCAGTTCTTC. Protein product: CASSSSTSGRLKYNEQFF.

V gene TRBV4-3 combines with J gene TRBJ2-1; the match to TRBD1 covers 7 bases. Per the germline V gene, CDR1 is LGHNA and CDR2 is YSLEER. The CDR3 covers 15 residues. V shed 4 bases and J 0 bases; nucleotides not matched to a gene: 3. As DNA, the CDR3 is TGCGCCAGCAGCCTTAGACAGGGCTCCTACAATGAGCAGTTCTTC. Translation gives CASSLRQGSYNEQFF.

The chain links TRBV6-1 to TRBJ2-3; no reliable D call. Germline V gene lookup returns CDR1 MNHNS and CDR2 SASEGT. The V end lost 3 bases, the J end lost 0 bases, and 10 bases lay between the germline ends. The CDR3 totals 15 residues. The CDR3: CASSDRTASTDTQYF. CDR3 nucleotides: TGTGCCAGCAGTGACCGAACGGCTAGCACAGATACGCAGTATTTT.

The chain recombines TRBV28 with TRBJ2-1; D assignment may be TRBD1 or TRBD2 (6 bases each). This CDR3 is built from 15 residues. The germline V gene encodes CDR1 MDHEN and CDR2 SYDVKM. Trimming left V 6 bases short and J 4 bases short, with 16 bases between. CDR3 region: CASSSSGARYNEQFF. CDR3 bases: TGTGCCAGCAGCTCCTCGGGGGCGAGATACAATGAGCAGTTCTTC.

J is TRBJ2-1 and V is TRBV2; 12 nucleotides match TRBD2. CDR1 is SNHLY and CDR2 is FYNNEI in the germline V gene. V dropped 3 bases and J dropped 9; count of bases not matched to a gene: 9. CDR3 length: 16 amino acids. CDR3 DNA sequence: TGTGCCAGCAGTGAGACTAGCGGGAGCTCGGGGGGTGAGCAGTTCTTC. Its protein is CASSETSGSSGGEQFF.

This CDR3 reads CASRKGAGSSLEQFF. DNA of the CDR3: TGTGCCAGCAGAAAAGGGGCGGGGAGCTCTCTTGAGCAGTTCTTC. The V and J genes are TRBV7-9 and TRBJ2-1, with TRBD2 as a possible D gene (6 bases). CDR1 and CDR2 (germline): SEHNR, FQNEAQ (reference sequence). The ends were cut back, 6 bases at V and 9 bases at J, with 21 bases in the middle. This CDR3 is 15 amino acids long.

This clone was counted between two and nine times. The chain combines TRBV5-1 with TRBJ2-2, with TRBD2 matching over 13 bases. V shed 4 bases, J shed 5 bases, and the junction held 5 bases outside the gene matches. The CDR3 loop spans 16 amino acids. The germline V gene encodes CDR1 SGHRS and CDR2 YFSETQ. CDR3: CASSPTSGGSTGELFF. CDR3 bases: TGCGCCAGCAGCCCGACTAGCGGGGGGTCGACCGGGGAGCTGTTTTTT.

The chain links TRBV6-1 to TRBJ2-5, with D perhaps TRBD1 (6 bases). Germline assignment: CDR1 MNHNS and CDR2 SASEGT. V was clipped by 4 bases and J by 5 bases, with 11 bases between them. The length of the CDR3 is 13 residues. The CDR3 DNA reads TGTGCCAGCAGTGTACAGGGATCGGAGACCCAGTACTTC. Translated: CASSVQGSETQYF.

The chain carries TRBV11-3 and TRBJ2-1; 12 bases are shared with TRBD2. CDR3 length: 16 amino acids. CDR1 SGHNT and CDR2 YENEEA come from the germline V gene. The V segment lost 4 bases and the J segment 7 bases; nucleotides outside the gene matches: 8. CDR3 in amino acids: CASSSPTSGRRNEQFF. The CDR3 DNA sequence: TGTGCCAGCAGCTCTCCGACTAGCGGGAGAAGGAATGAGCAGTTCTTC.

This clone has only one observation. The rearrangement links TRBV18 to TRBJ2-1; 11 nucleotides agree with TRBD1. The CDR3 extends over 17 amino acids. Trimming removed 3 bases from V and 3 bases from J; junction bases left unmatched: 7. Germline-derived CDR1 and CDR2 are KGHSH and LQKENI. The CDR3 protein is CASSPWDRGSNYNEQFF. In DNA form, the CDR3 reads TGTGCCAGCTCACCGTGGGACAGGGGGAGTAACTACAATGAGCAGTTCTTC.

The chain links TRBV29-1 to TRBJ2-7, with a tentative D call TRBD1 (5 bases). The CDR3 contains 13 residues. Trimming left V 6 bases short and J 7 bases short, with 19 bases between. From germline, CDR1 is SQVTM and CDR2 ANQGSEA. The CDR3, as DNA: TGCAGCGTGGGGCAGGGCCAAAATGGGGAGCAGTACTTC. It codes for CSVGQGQNGEQYF.

About this clone itself: This CDR3 is also generated by other DNA sequences in the sample. The chain couples TRBV27 to TRBJ2-1; 9 bases are a match to TRBD2. Germline assignment: CDR1 MNHEY and CDR2 SMNVEV (reference sequence). The V segment lost 3 bases and the J segment 0 bases; nucleotides outside the gene matches: 0. This CDR3 spans 15 amino acids. CDR3 amino acids: CASSFSGSSYNEQFF. In DNA form, the CDR3 reads TGTGCCAGCAGTTTTAGCGGGAGCTCCTACAATGAGCAGTTCTTC.

This clone was detected only once. The rearrangement uses TRBV9 and TRBJ2-7; D is uncertain. The CDR3 contains 13 residues. Per the germline V gene, CDR1 is SGDLS and CDR2 is YYNGEE. V was clipped by 0 bases and J by 7 bases, with 11 bases between them. CDR3 bases: TGTGCCAGCAGCGTAGGGGCGAGTCAGGAGCAGTACTTC. Translating it yields CASSVGASQEQYF.

The J gene is TRBJ2-3, the V gene TRBV5-1, with a tentative D call TRBD2 (6 bases). The CDR3 extends over 17 amino acids. Between the trimmed V and J ends, which lost 0 bases and 6 bases, there was a span of 20 bases. Germline CDR1 SGHRS, CDR2 YFSETQ. The CDR3 coding sequence is TGCGCCAGCAGCTTGGGCACGATCCGGGAGACCCACGATACGCAGTATTTT. Its translation is CASSLGTIRETHDTQYF.

V usage is TRBV6-5 and J usage is TRBJ1-3; D may be TRBD1 (5 bases). CDR3 size: 15 residues. The germline CDR1 and CDR2 sequences are MNHEY and SVGAGI. V dropped 5 bases and J dropped 8 bases, with 19 bases sitting between them. CDR3 in amino acids: CASSSPGRLKDTIYF. The CDR3 nucleotides are TGTGCCAGCAGTAGTCCGGGACGCTTAAAGGACACCATATATTTT.

V gene TRBV9 combines with J gene TRBJ2-3; the D is unclear. Trimming removed 0 bases from V and 2 bases from J, with 4 bases in between. The CDR3 is 13 amino acids. Germline CDR1 reads SGDLS; CDR2 reads YYNGEE. DNA of the CDR3: TGTGCCAGCAGCGTAGCAGCCACAGATACGCAGTATTTT. Its protein product is CASSVAATDTQYF.

About this clone itself: Sequence at one end of the junction differs from germline and may be a read error. V usage is TRBV7-7 and J usage is TRBJ2-1; 9 bases match TRBD1. The germline CDR1 and CDR2 sequences are SSHAT and FNYEAQ (reference sequence). The CDR3 covers 15 residues. In DNA form, the CDR3 reads TGTGCTAGCAGCCCCGGGACAGGGCCCTACAATGAGCAGTTCTTC. It yields the protein CASSPGTGPYNEQFF.